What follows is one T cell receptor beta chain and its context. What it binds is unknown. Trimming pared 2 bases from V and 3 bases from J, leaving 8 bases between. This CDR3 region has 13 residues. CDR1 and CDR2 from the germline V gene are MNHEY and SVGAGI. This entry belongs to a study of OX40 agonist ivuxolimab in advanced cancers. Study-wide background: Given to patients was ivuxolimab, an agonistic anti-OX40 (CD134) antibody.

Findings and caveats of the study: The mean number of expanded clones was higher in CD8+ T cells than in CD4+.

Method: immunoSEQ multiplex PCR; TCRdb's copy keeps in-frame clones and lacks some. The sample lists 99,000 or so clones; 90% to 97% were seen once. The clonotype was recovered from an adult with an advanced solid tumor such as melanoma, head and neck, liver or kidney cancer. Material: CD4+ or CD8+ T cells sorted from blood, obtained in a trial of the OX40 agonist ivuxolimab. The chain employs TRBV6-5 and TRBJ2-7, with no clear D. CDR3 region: CASSYAAVYEQYF. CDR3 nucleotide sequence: TGTGCCAGCAGTTACGCCGCTGTCTACGAGCAGTACTTC.